The 2 T cell receptor beta chains presented below share a single source sample, sequenced in a study of shared clonotypes between healthy human individuals. Generated by immunoSEQ multiplex PCR, the TCRdb table keeps only in-frame clones and is missing some. The sample consists of 2 million to 2.5 million clones, around 93% of them appearing once. The material sequenced was naive CD4+ T cells from PBMCs. Subset given: CD45RA+ positively selected. The receptors were gathered from a man aged 18 to 30 in good health. Some clones in this sample may be carry-over from other donors' samples.

The V call is TRBV4-1, the J call TRBJ1-4; tentative D call: TRBD1 (6 bases). V was cut by 2 bases and J by 3 bases, with 13 bases left in between. Germline V gives CDR1 MGHRA, CDR2 YSYEKL. The CDR3 spans 16 residues. The CDR3 region is CASSQSQGWANEKLFF. CDR3 nucleotides: TGCGCCAGCAGCCAAAGTCAGGGGTGGGCTAATGAAAAACTGTTTTTT.

The CDR3 DNA follows: TGCGCCAGCAGCCAAGACCCGTCGGGGCGGGAGTGGGGCACCGGGGAGCTGTTTTTT. Translated, it gives CASSQDPSGREWGTGELFF. V and J are TRBV4-3 and TRBJ2-2; 7 bases are a match to TRBD2. After removal of 0 bases from V and 4 bases from J, the junction contained 14 bases not matched to a gene. CDR3 length equals 19 residues. Germline V lookup: CDR1 LGHNA, CDR2 YSLEER.